This TCR beta chain was identified in a study of graft-versus-host responses after intestinal transplantation. Study information: Transplant types were multivisceral, liver-intestinal, or isolated intestinal. Every recipient underwent anti-thymocyte globulin induction, then tacrolimus and steroids for about three years. The study's findings and limits: GvH clones detected in recipient marrow included some appearing first in ileum or blood. Early post-transplant HvG declines were associated with peak circulating GvH clone levels.

This table comes from immunoSEQ multiplex PCR, and its TCRdb copy is limited to in-frame clones, with some not included. The sample has more than 12,000 clones; 35% to 45% are singletons. Responders (roughly 200,000, CFSE-labeled) met roughly 200,000 stimulators that were irradiated and violet-dye-labeled. This CDR3 has 14 residues. Germline CDR1 reads MNHEY; CDR2 reads SMNVEV (reference sequence). V was pared by 4 bases and J by 3 bases, with 6 bases of the junction left unmatched. The clonotype was recovered from a human patient who received an intestinal transplant. Sequenced material: alloreactive CD8+ T cells from a mixed lymphocyte reaction culture, taken before intestinal transplant. Subset indicated: CFSE-low proliferating T cells sorted from roughly 6-day pre-transplant mixed lymphocyte reaction (GvH or HvG direction). This sequence joins TRBV27 and TRBJ2-7; 7 bases are a match to TRBD1. This chain's CDR3 is CASSWARDSYEQYF. The CDR3 nucleotides read TGTGCCAGCAGTTGGGCCCGGGACAGCTACGAGCAGTACTTC.